Listed below are T cell receptor beta chains from one sample, sequenced in a study of cytomegalovirus exposure and HLA in healthy donors. Repertoires were generated with immunoSEQ multiplex PCR, while TCRdb's copy carries only in-frame clones and drops some. The sample yields roughly 100,000 clones, roughly 71% seen once. The source material was PBMCs. Receptor source: a male donor in good health and CMV-seropositive. CDR3s include the opening cysteine and the closing phenylalanine or tryptophan. Each record gives: J gene, clone size, D gene, V gene, CDR3 protein, CDR3 DNA. The D gene is left open where the match is weak. Clone sizes are given selectively: once, few, many, or a class where the clone is expanded.

>TRBJ2-5|few|TRBD2|TRBV7-9
CASSGLVGTQYF
TGTGCCAGCAGCGGACTAGTGGGGACCCAGTACTTC
>TRBJ2-7|NA|NA|TRBV5-1
CASSFTTRTAGFYEQYF
TGCGCCAGCAGCTTTACGACCAGGACAGCAGGATTCTACGAGCAGTACTTC
>TRBJ1-1|NA|TRBD1|TRBV7-9
CASSPGQGGTEAFF
TGTGCCAGCAGCCCCGGACAGGGTGGCACTGAAGCTTTCTTT
>TRBJ2-2|medium-sized|NA|TRBV11-2
CASSHITHTGELFF
TGTGCCAGCAGCCACATAACACACACCGGGGAGCTGTTTTTT
>TRBJ2-7|few|TRBD2|TRBV7-2
CASSFRAGDRYEQYF
TGTGCCAGCAGCTTTAGAGCGGGGGACCGCTACGAGCAGTACTTC
>TRBJ2-7|NA|NA|TRBV5-6
CASSYGGSYEQYF
TGTGCCAGCAGCTACGGGGGATCCTACGAGCAGTACTTC
>TRBJ2-1|once|NA|TRBV28
CASSFGFSSYNEQFF
TGTGCCAGCAGTTTCGGGTTTAGCTCCTACAATGAGCAGTTCTTC
>TRBJ1-1|NA|TRBD1|TRBV7-9
CASSLTGTTEAFF
TGTGCCAGCAGCCTGACAGGGACTACTGAAGCTTTCTTT
>TRBJ2-7|NA|TRBD2|TRBV5-6
CASSSRGLAGYEQYF
TGTGCCAGCAGCTCAAGGGGACTAGCGGGATACGAGCAGTACTTC
>TRBJ2-1|NA|TRBD1|TRBV4-2
CASSQGPGGFPDNEQFF
TGTGCCAGCAGCCAAGGTCCAGGGGGATTCCCCGACAATGAGCAGTTCTTC
>TRBJ1-1|NA|TRBD1|TRBV27
CASRQGGSRGTEAFF
TGTGCCAGCAGACAGGGGGGGTCCAGGGGCACTGAAGCTTTCTTT
>TRBJ2-7|NA|NA|TRBV7-9
CASSFIYEQYF
TGTGCCAGCAGCTTTATCTACGAGCAGTACTTC
>TRBJ1-2|NA|NA|TRBV27
CASSFRQNYGYTF
TGTGCCAGCAGTTTCAGGCAGAACTATGGCTACACCTTC
>TRBJ2-3|NA|TRBD2|TRBV11-2
CASSVGLDLATQYF
TGTGCCAGCAGCGTGGGACTAGATCTTGCTACGCAGTATTTT
>TRBJ1-1|NA|TRBD1|TRBV4-3
CASSRRPNFGQGLNTEAFF
TGCGCCAGCAGCCGCAGACCTAATTTCGGACAGGGGCTGAACACTGAAGCTTTCTTT
>TRBJ2-1|NA|TRBD2|TRBV7-2
CASSLGGRGNEQFF
TGTGCCAGCAGCTTAGGCGGGAGAGGGAATGAGCAGTTCTTC
>TRBJ2-1|NA|NA|TRBV6-5
CASNPSEQFF
TGTGCCAGCAACCCTAGTGAGCAGTTCTTC
>TRBJ1-3|NA|NA|TRBV9
CASSVAFQGYTIYF
TGTGCCAGCAGCGTAGCTTTCCAGGGGTACACCATATATTTT
>TRBJ1-5|few|TRBD1|TRBV18
CASSPQGGNQPQHF
TGTGCCAGCTCACCGCAGGGGGGCAATCAGCCCCAGCATTTT
>TRBJ2-3|few|TRBD2|TRBV9
CASSVASSGSPSTDTQYF
TGTGCCAGCAGCGTAGCATCTAGCGGGAGCCCTAGCACAGATACGCAGTATTTT
>TRBJ1-5|NA|NA|TRBV27
CASSAQGGSYSNQPQHF
TGTGCCAGCTCCGCCCAGGGAGGGTCCTATAGCAATCAGCCCCAGCATTTT
>TRBJ1-1|NA|NA|TRBV2
CASSGGQLLGEAFF
TGTGCCAGCAGCGGTGGACAGTTACTCGGTGAAGCTTTCTTT
>TRBJ2-3|NA|TRBD2|TRBV6-5
CASSYSGRVWDTQYF
TGTGCCAGCAGTTACAGCGGGAGGGTGTGGGATACGCAGTATTTT
>TRBJ2-2|NA|NA|TRBV7-3
CASSSGLINPGELFF
TGTGCCAGCAGCTCAGGACTGATCAACCCCGGGGAGCTGTTTTTT
>TRBJ1-4|NA|NA|TRBV7-2
CASSLAAAGVEKLFF
TGTGCCAGCAGCTTAGCGGCGGCAGGGGTTGAAAAACTGTTTTTT
>TRBJ1-4|few|NA|TRBV6-5
CASSRGGEKLFF
TGTGCCAGCAGTAGGGGTGGGGAAAAACTGTTTTTT
>TRBJ2-3|NA|TRBD2|TRBV27
CASSPPWAGGAAQYF
TGTGCCAGCAGCCCACCGTGGGCGGGGGGTGCAGCGCAGTATTTT
>TRBJ2-5|NA|NA|TRBV6-5
CATSRGGGETQYF
TGTGCCACCTCAAGGGGGGGAGGGGAGACCCAGTACTTC
>TRBJ2-4|NA|NA|TRBV4-2
CASSQAVRIGGDLAKNIQYF
TGTGCCAGCAGCCAAGCGGTCAGGATAGGAGGGGACTTAGCCAAAAACATTCAGTACTTC
>TRBJ2-1|NA|TRBD2|TRBV7-3
CASSSQGLAGAYNEQFF
TGTGCCAGCAGCTCTCAGGGGCTAGCGGGGGCTTACAATGAGCAGTTCTTC
>TRBJ1-3|NA|NA|TRBV5-1
CASRPGPAGNTIYF
TGCGCCAGCAGGCCAGGGCCCGCCGGAAACACCATATATTTT
>TRBJ1-3|NA|TRBD1|TRBV9
CASSVGGTGVNTIYF
TGTGCCAGCAGCGTAGGAGGGACAGGGGTCAACACCATATATTTT
>TRBJ1-3|few|NA|TRBV4-3
CASSQDHRSSGNTIYF
TGCGCCAGCAGCCAAGATCACAGGAGCTCTGGAAACACCATATATTTT
>TRBJ2-5|NA|TRBD1|TRBV5-4
CASSLKRGPMSETQYF
TGTGCCAGCAGCTTGAAAAGGGGGCCCATGTCGGAGACCCAGTACTTC
>TRBJ2-5|NA|NA|TRBV7-9
CASSLGWQERSETQYF
TGTGCCAGCAGCTTAGGGTGGCAGGAACGTTCCGAGACCCAGTACTTC
>TRBJ2-5|once|TRBD1|TRBV7-6
CASRLEGGTETQYF
TGTGCCAGCAGATTAGAAGGGGGCACAGAGACCCAGTACTTC
>TRBJ1-4|NA|NA|TRBV19
CASSTQVIDEKLFF
TGTGCCAGTAGTACACAGGTGATTGATGAAAAACTGTTTTTT
>TRBJ1-4|once|NA|TRBV4-3
CASSQEGTLTTNEKLFF
TGCGCCAGCAGCCAAGAAGGGACACTTACAACTAATGAAAAACTGTTTTTT
>TRBJ1-6|NA|NA|TRBV19
CASSPTGSYNSPLHF
TGTGCCAGTAGTCCTACAGGATCCTATAATTCACCCCTCCACTTT
>TRBJ1-5|NA|NA|TRBV2
CASSEGGGQPQHF
TGTGCCAGCAGTGAAGGCGGTGGTCAGCCCCAGCATTTT